The T cell receptor (beta chain) under discussion was sequenced for a study of T cell responses to AZD1222 COVID-19 vaccine. Study-wide results and limits: Baseline testing showed seropositivity in only a handful of AZD1222 recipients.

Sequencing used immunoSEQ multiplex PCR; TCRdb keeps in-frame clones, though not all of them. The sample holds around 140,000 clones, about 89% seen once. The CDR3 extends over 15 amino acids. In the case of this clone: The antigen is undetermined.

This TCR was sampled from an adult in good health. Sequencing used peripheral blood, obtained on day 0 of AZD1222 vaccination. V gene TRBV21-1 combines with J gene TRBJ1-2; TRBD1, as called in the table, went unchecked against the DNA. TRBV21-1 is given as a pseudogene. DNA of the CDR3: TGTGCCAGCAGCACCGACAGACTCCGGAACTATGGCTACACCTTC. Protein: CASSTDRLRNYGYTF.